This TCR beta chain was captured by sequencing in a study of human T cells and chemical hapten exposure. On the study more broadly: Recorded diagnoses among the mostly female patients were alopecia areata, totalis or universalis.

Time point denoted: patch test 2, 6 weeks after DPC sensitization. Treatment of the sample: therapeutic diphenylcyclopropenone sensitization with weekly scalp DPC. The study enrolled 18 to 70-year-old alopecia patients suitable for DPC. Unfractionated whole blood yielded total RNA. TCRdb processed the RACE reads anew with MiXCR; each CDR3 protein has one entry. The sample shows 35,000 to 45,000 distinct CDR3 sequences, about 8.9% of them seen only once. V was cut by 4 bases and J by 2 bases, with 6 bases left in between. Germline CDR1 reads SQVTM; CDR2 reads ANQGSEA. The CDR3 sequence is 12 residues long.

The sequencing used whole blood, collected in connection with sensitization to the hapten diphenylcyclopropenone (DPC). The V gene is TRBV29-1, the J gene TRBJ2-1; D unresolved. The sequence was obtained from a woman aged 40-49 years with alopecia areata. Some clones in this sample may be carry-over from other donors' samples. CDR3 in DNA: TGCAGCGTTGTACGTGCCTACAATGAGCAGTTCTTC. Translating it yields CSVVRAYNEQFF.